This T cell receptor beta chain originates from a study of T-cell memory formation after mild COVID-19. There are a few counts of this clonotype. Its antigen is still unknown. Broader study findings: Among CD4+ contracting clones, most were CM and EM, and CD8+ ones EMRA. Prior to infection, memory already included some responding clones, suggesting cross-reactive memory joined. Clones contracting across day 15 to 85 had a balanced CD4/CD8 profile; later expanding clones leaned CD4+.

The TCR alpha and TCR beta cDNA libraries, bearing sample barcodes and UMIs, were generated by 5'RACE using constant-segment primers. TCRdb reprocessed the 5' RACE reads via MiXCR and lists one record per CDR3 protein. The repertoire holds more than 70,000 distinct CDR3 sequences, with approximately 15% as singletons. The receptor was derived from an adult woman who had mild COVID-19 (a few samples of this study predate the infection). Cell type and time point are not known. Input material: PBMCs or a T cell subset sorted from them (not recorded which).

Here the CDR3 reads CASSGGTDNEKLFF. For the CDR3, the DNA is TGTGCCAGCAGCGGAGGGACAGATAATGAAAAACTGTTTTTT. The rearrangement links TRBV9 to TRBJ1-4, with 7 bases matching TRBD1. The CDR3 totals 14 residues. Germline trimming cut 3 bases from V and 4 bases from J; bases unmatched to any gene: 3. Germline V gene sequence: CDR1 SGDLS, CDR2 YYNGEE. The full variable domain, in which reference TRBV9 and TRBJ1-4 provide the parts outside the CDR3, is DSGVTQTPKHLITATGQRVTLRCSPRSGDLSVYWYQQSLDQGLQFLIQYYNGEERAKGNILERFSAQQFPDLHSELNLSSLELGDSALYFCASSGGTDNEKLFFGSGTQLSVL.